A selection of T cell receptor beta chains follows, all from one sample in a study of control samples from healthy donors and cancer patients. Sequenced by immunoSEQ multiplex PCR; TCRdb stores in-frame clones only, minus some. There are approximately 79,000 clones in the sample; around nine tenths occur only once, and more than 7% lies in the top ten. Sequenced material: blood. Every receptor here comes from a man over 45 in good health. Each CDR3 is given with its conserved first and last residue. D genes are given only for firm matches. Size tells how often a clone was seen (once, few, many) or the class of an expanded clone, and some rows leave it out.

j_call clone_size d_call v_call cdr3_nt cdr3_aa
TRBJ1-6 once TRBD1 TRBV10-3 TGTGCCATCAGCCAGGACAGGTCAAATTCACCCCTCCACTTT CAISQDRSNSPLHF
TRBJ2-3 - - TRBV7-9 TGTGCCAGCAGCCCACAGGTTAGCACAGATACGCAGTATTTT CASSPQVSTDTQYF
TRBJ2-3 - TRBD2 TRBV24-1 TGTGCCACCAGGGCCCTGACTAGCGGGGGCCTAGAAGATACGCAGTATTTT CATRALTSGGLEDTQYF
TRBJ2-5 - - TRBV5-5 TGTGCCAGCAGCTTGGGGTCAGGCTTTCAAGAGACCCAGTACTTC CASSLGSGFQETQYF
TRBJ1-4 once - TRBV9 TGTGCCAGCAGCGTAGGGACAGTCGGAGAAAAACTGTTTTTT CASSVGTVGEKLFF
TRBJ1-5 once - TRBV10-1 TGCGCCAGCAGTGGGACGTTTTTCCCCCAGCATTTT CASSGTFFPQHF
TRBJ2-7 once TRBD1 TRBV5-4 TGTGCCAGCAGCCCACCCCGAGGACAGGGGGCCTCCTACGAGCAGTACTTC CASSPPRGQGASYEQYF
TRBJ1-2 - - TRBV20-1 TGCAGTGCTACTCGCCAGGGCTACACCTTC CSATRQGYTF
TRBJ2-3 - - TRBV20-1 TGCAGTGCTAGTCTTTCGCGGGGTGATACAGATACGCAGTATTTT CSASLSRGDTDTQYF
TRBJ1-2 - - TRBV5-1 TGCGCCAGCACCTCCCCAGACAGACCCAACTATGGCTACACCTTC CASTSPDRPNYGYTF
TRBJ1-3 few - TRBV6-5 TGTGCCAGCGGACAGCCAAGCTCTGGAAACACCATATATTTT CASGQPSSGNTIYF
TRBJ1-6 - TRBD1 TRBV30 TGTGCCTGGAGTCCAGGGGACAGGCAACTCCACTTT CAWSPGDRQLHF
TRBJ1-4 once - TRBV27 TGTGCCAGCAGTTTAAGGAAGGTTCTTAATGAAAAACTGTTTTTT CASSLRKVLNEKLFF
TRBJ1-1 once - TRBV5-6 TGTGCCAGCAGCTTGTTTAGAGGTTGGGAAGGGGTCCGCAACACTGAAGCTTTCTTT CASSLFRGWEGVRNTEAFF
TRBJ1-2 - - TRBV5-6 TGTGCCAGCAGCTTGGCCGGAGGGGGACGGTTTGGCTACACCTTC CASSLAGGGRFGYTF
TRBJ2-1 - - TRBV6-6 TGTGCCAGCAGGGGGATGGGGGATTACAATGAGCAGTTCTTC CASRGMGDYNEQFF
TRBJ2-7 - TRBD2 TRBV30 TGTGCCTGGACCAGATTTGGGACTAGCGGGGGGCCCCTCGAGCAGTACTTC CAWTRFGTSGGPLEQYF
TRBJ2-7 - - TRBV2 TGTGCCAGCAGTGACTTACTAAACGAGCAGTACTTC CASSDLLNEQYF
TRBJ1-2 - - TRBV7-9 TGTGCCAGCAGCTTAGACGGAGTCTATGGCTACACCTTC CASSLDGVYGYTF
TRBJ2-7 - TRBD1 TRBV15 TGTGCCACCAGCAGAGATTCGGGGACAGGAACCGAGCAGTACTTC CATSRDSGTGTEQYF
TRBJ2-3 medium-sized TRBD1 TRBV19 TGTGCCAGTAGTATAGGACAGGGGGATACGCAGTATTTT CASSIGQGDTQYF
TRBJ2-1 - TRBD2 TRBV18 TGTGCCAGCTCACCAGGCCGGATCGGGAGGGAGCAGTTCTTC CASSPGRIGREQFF
TRBJ1-5 - - TRBV6-2/TRBV6-3 TGTGCCAGCAGTCTACTACAGGGAATTAAGGACAATCAGCCCCAGCATTTT CASSLLQGIKDNQPQHF
TRBJ2-2 - TRBD2 TRBV11-3 TGTGCCAGCAGCCCGACTAGCGGGGGTACCGGGGAGCTGTTTTTT CASSPTSGGTGELFF
TRBJ2-7 - TRBD1 TRBV7-2 TGTGCCAGCAGTTCCGGGACAGGTGACTACGAGCAGTACTTC CASSSGTGDYEQYF
TRBJ2-1 once TRBD2 TRBV7-2 TGTGCCAGCAGCCGTGGGGGGGGATACAATGAGCAGTTCTTC CASSRGGGYNEQFF
TRBJ2-7 - TRBD2 TRBV6-5 TGTGCCAGCAGTTACGGACTAGCGGGGGGCCGGGGCGAGCAGTACTTC CASSYGLAGGRGEQYF
TRBJ1-6 - TRBD1 TRBV27 TGTGCCAGCAGGGGGGGGACAGCTAATTCACCCCTCCACTTT CASRGGTANSPLHF
TRBJ1-1 - TRBD1 TRBV19 TGTGCCAGTAGTTCCCGGGACAGGGGGATTTTGAACACTGAAGCTTTCTTT CASSSRDRGILNTEAFF
TRBJ1-5 once - TRBV7-9 TGTGCCAGCAGCTTAATGGGGGCAGGCAATCAGCCCCAGCATTTT CASSLMGAGNQPQHF
TRBJ1-4 - - TRBV6-2/TRBV6-3 TGTGCCAGCAGTTCGATTCAAAGTGAAAAACTGTTTTTT CASSSIQSEKLFF
TRBJ2-3 once - TRBV5-1 TGCGCCAGCAGCTTGGCCGACACGGGAGATACGCAGTATTTT CASSLADTGDTQYF
TRBJ1-6 - - TRBV5-1 TGCGCCAGCAGCTTGGGTCACGATAATTCACCCCTCCACTTT CASSLGHDNSPLHF
TRBJ2-2 - - TRBV5-1 TGCGCCAGCAAATTGTCGGACACCGGGGAGCTGTTTTTT CASKLSDTGELFF
TRBJ1-2 - - TRBV7-9 TGTGCCAGCAAGAAACCCGGGGGCCTAGATGGCTACACCTTC CASKKPGGLDGYTF
TRBJ2-1 - TRBD2 TRBV5-1 TGCGCCAGCAGCTTGATTTCGGGACTAGCGCACAGGAGTATATATGAGCAGTTCTTC CASSLISGLAHRSIYEQFF
TRBJ1-1 - - TRBV7-9 TGTGCCAGCAGCCCGCGACAGCCTGAAGCTTTCTTT CASSPRQPEAFF
TRBJ1-5 - - TRBV15 TGTGCCACCGGTCTAGGGGCTCAGCCCCAGCATTTT CATGLGAQPQHF
TRBJ2-1 - - TRBV4-3 TGCGCCAGCAGCCGTAGCGGATTACTCTCCTACAATGAGCAGTTCTTC CASSRSGLLSYNEQFF
TRBJ2-2 - TRBD1 TRBV30 TGTGCCTGGAGTTTCGGGACAGGGTGGTTGGCCGGGGAGCTGTTTTTT CAWSFGTGWLAGELFF
TRBJ2-7 - TRBD1 TRBV13 TGTGCCAGCATCCAATACTCGGGACAGGGGGCTCACGAGCAGTACTTC CASIQYSGQGAHEQYF
TRBJ1-4 - TRBD1 TRBV5-1 TGCGCCAGCAGCATAGGACAGGGGGCGGGTGAAAAACTGTTTTTT CASSIGQGAGEKLFF
TRBJ1-2 - TRBD1 TRBV29-1 TGCAGCGTGGACAGGGACCTAGCTAACTATGGCTACACCTTC CSVDRDLANYGYTF
TRBJ2-3 - TRBD2 TRBV5-4 TGTGCCAGCAGCCGGGGCAGCGGGGGGTTTGGAGATACGCAGTATTTT CASSRGSGGFGDTQYF
TRBJ2-3 - - TRBV7-3 TGTGCCAGCAGCTTAGACGACGGGGGCCTGGGCACAGATACGCAGTATTTT CASSLDDGGLGTDTQYF
TRBJ1-1 once TRBD1 TRBV19 TGTGCCAGTAGTCTGACAGGGTGGGACACTGAAGCTTTCTTT CASSLTGWDTEAFF
TRBJ1-5 once - TRBV19 TGTGCCAGTAGTATAGATCGGGGGGGCGACAATCAGCCCCAGCATTTT CASSIDRGGDNQPQHF
TRBJ1-3 - TRBD1 TRBV6-5 TGTGCCAGCAGTTACGATAACAGGGGCTCTGGAAACACCATATATTTT CASSYDNRGSGNTIYF
TRBJ2-1 - - TRBV5-4 TGTGCCAGCAGCTTTGACGGGTGGGATGAGCAGTTCTTC CASSFDGWDEQFF
TRBJ2-1 - TRBD2 TRBV9 TGTGCCAGCAGCGGTGCGGGAGCCTACAATGAGCAGTTCTTC CASSGAGAYNEQFF
TRBJ2-4 - - TRBV6-5 TGTGCCAGCGGTACCACAGGGTCCAAAAACATTCAGTACTTC CASGTTGSKNIQYF
TRBJ1-2 - TRBD1 TRBV9 TGTGCCAGCAGCGAGGGGACAGGCGGTTATGGCTACACCTTC CASSEGTGGYGYTF
TRBJ1-3 once - TRBV6-6 TGTGCCAGCAGTTCTCCTCCTGGAAACACCATATATTTT CASSSPPGNTIYF